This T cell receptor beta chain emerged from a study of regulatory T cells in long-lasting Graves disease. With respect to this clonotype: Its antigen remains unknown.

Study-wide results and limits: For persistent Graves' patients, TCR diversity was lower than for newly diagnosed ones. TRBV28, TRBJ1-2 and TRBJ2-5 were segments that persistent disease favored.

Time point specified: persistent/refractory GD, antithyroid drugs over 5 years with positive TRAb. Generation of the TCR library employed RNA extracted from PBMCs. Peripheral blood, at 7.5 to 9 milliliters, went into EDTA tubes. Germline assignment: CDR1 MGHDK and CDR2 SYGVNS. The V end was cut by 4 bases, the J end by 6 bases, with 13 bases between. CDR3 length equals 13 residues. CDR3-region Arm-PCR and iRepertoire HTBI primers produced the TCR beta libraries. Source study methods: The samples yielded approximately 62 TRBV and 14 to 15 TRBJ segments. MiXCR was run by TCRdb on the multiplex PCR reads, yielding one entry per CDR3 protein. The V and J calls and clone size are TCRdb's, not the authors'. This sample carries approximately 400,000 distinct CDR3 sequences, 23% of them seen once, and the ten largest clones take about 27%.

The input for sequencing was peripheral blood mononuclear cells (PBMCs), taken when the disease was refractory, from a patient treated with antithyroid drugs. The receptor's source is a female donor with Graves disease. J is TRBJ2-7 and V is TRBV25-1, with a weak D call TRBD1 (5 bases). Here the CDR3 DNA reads TGTGCCAGCAGTGTAGGGCAGCAGGGCGAGCAGTACTTC. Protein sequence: CASSVGQQGEQYF.